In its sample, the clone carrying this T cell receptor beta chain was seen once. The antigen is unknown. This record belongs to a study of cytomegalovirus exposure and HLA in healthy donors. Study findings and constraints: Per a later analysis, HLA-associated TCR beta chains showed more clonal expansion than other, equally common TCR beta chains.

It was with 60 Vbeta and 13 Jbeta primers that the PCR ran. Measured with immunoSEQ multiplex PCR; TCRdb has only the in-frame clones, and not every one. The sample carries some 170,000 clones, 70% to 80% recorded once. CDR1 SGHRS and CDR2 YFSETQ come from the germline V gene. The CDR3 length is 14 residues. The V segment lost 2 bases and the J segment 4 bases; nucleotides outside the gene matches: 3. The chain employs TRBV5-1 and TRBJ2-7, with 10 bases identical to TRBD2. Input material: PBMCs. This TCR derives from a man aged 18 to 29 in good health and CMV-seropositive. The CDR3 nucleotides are TGCGCCAGCAGCTTATCTAGCGGGAGTTACGAGCAGTACTTC. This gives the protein CASSLSSGSYEQYF.